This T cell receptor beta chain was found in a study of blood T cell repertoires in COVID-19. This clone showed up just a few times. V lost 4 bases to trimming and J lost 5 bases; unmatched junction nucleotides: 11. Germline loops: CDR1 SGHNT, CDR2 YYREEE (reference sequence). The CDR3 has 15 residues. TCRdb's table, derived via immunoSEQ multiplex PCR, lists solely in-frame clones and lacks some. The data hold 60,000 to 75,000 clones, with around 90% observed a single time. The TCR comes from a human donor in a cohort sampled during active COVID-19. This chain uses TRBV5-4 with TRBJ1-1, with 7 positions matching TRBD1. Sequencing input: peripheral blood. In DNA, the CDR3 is TGTGCCAGCAGCGATCCTACAGGGGCGGAAACTGAAGCTTTCTTT. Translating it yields CASSDPTGAETEAFF.